This T cell receptor beta chain was identified in a study of PD-L1 blockade in urothelial cancer. The overall study: Atezolizumab was started by patients around 2014 at 1,200 mg intravenously every 3 weeks.

The table came from immunoSEQ multiplex PCR; TCRdb's copy has only in-frame clones and leaves some out. The sample holds under 150,000 clones, about 89% seen once. Noted time point: peripheral blood 6 weeks after treatment start. This clonotype was obtained from a man aged 55-75 years with urothelial cancer. The sample was PBMCs, taken around atezolizumab (anti-PD-L1) treatment.

CDR3 sequence reads: CAGQGFDEKLFF. The CDR3 DNA follows: TGTGCCGGACAGGGATTCGATGAAAAACTGTTTTTT. V is TRBV2 and J is TRBJ1-4; 8 positions agree with TRBD1. The CDR3 runs 12 residues. V lost 11 bases, J lost 6 bases, and 5 bases stayed unmatched. Per germline, CDR1 SNHLY and CDR2 FYNNEI.